This T cell receptor (beta chain) originates from a study of T cells in Graves' hyperthyroidism and ophthalmopathy. In the study overall: Peripheral blood specimens were obtained at initial diagnosis, prior to any treatment. Study observations and caveats: Most expanded thyroid clonotypes above 0.001 recurred in blood. Before onset, ophthalmopathy was predicted by the model a median roughly six months earlier.

Amplification of TCR beta CDR3 regions used RNA as the template. RT-PCR in the first round (using the HTBI primer set) targeted the TCR CDR3. TCRdb re-derived calls from the multiplex PCR reads in MiXCR, one entry per CDR3 protein. The sample has a few hundred thousand distinct CDR3 sequences; around 14% are singletons. V gave up 0 bases and J gave up 7 bases; unmatched junction bases: 4. The V gene's germline CDR1 is MDHEN and CDR2 SYDVKM. The CDR3 consists of 14 residues. This clonotype was detected only a few times. What it binds is unknown. This TCR was recovered from a woman in her 30s with Graves' hyperthyroidism. Sample: blood. The chain employs TRBV28 and TRBJ1-2, with 8 bases identical to TRBD1. The CDR3 region is CASSLWQGAGGYTF. CDR3 nucleotide sequence: TGTGCCAGCAGTTTATGGCAGGGGGCGGGTGGCTACACCTTC.